These T cell receptor beta chains were read from a single sample in a study of beta chain features in type 1 diabetes. The method was immunoSEQ multiplex PCR; TCRdb's version includes in-frame clones alone and lacks a portion of them. This table has 200,000 to 300,000 clones, 11% appearing once. Sequencing was performed on naive CD4+ T cells from blood. The receptors derive from a man under 40 with type 1 diabetes. The CDR3 runs from the conserved cysteine through the conserved F or W. D genes are given only for firm matches. A clone size is listed for some rows: how often the clone was seen (once, few, many), or a class if it is expanded.

DNA	CDR3	V	D	size	J
TGTGCCAGCAGTCTGACAGGGAACCATTCACCCCTCCACTTT	CASSLTGNHSPLHF	TRBV7-9	TRBD1	few	TRBJ1-6
TGTGCCAGCAGCTTGGATGACAGGATCTATGGCTACACCTTC	CASSLDDRIYGYTF	TRBV5-6	-	-	TRBJ1-2
TGTGCCAGCAGTTCACCCTCTAGAGCAGATACGCAGTATTTT	CASSSPSRADTQYF	TRBV7-6	-	-	TRBJ2-3
TGTGCCAGCAGTTACACCGCGGGGGACACTGAAGCTTTCTTT	CASSYTAGDTEAFF	TRBV6-5	-	-	TRBJ1-1
TGTGCCAGCAGCTTGACGGGACAGGGCTATGGCTACACCTTC	CASSLTGQGYGYTF	TRBV11-2	TRBD1	-	TRBJ1-2
TGTGCCATCAGTGACACCACAAGGAACACTGAAGCTTTCTTT	CAISDTTRNTEAFF	TRBV10-3	-	-	TRBJ1-1
TGTGCCACCAGCCGGACAGGTTCTGGGGCCAACGTCCTGACTTTC	CATSRTGSGANVLTF	TRBV15	TRBD1	few	TRBJ2-6
TGTGCCAGTAGGACAGGGCAAGGTGAAAAACTGTTTTTT	CASRTGQGEKLFF	TRBV19	TRBD1	-	TRBJ1-4
TGTGCCAGTAGTATAGGGACACCGAATGAGCAGTTCTTC	CASSIGTPNEQFF	TRBV19	-	few	TRBJ2-1
TGTGCCAGCAGCTTAGGGCCAGCGATCAATCAGCCCCAGCATTTT	CASSLGPAINQPQHF	TRBV7-2	-	-	TRBJ1-5
TGTGCCAGCAGTTACGGAGGTGGGAACACTGAAGCTTTCTTT	CASSYGGGNTEAFF	TRBV6-5	-	-	TRBJ1-1
TGTGCCAGCAGCTTATGGAGAGCTAATGAGCAGTTCTTC	CASSLWRANEQFF	TRBV7-3	-	few	TRBJ2-1
TGTGCCAGTACCTGGGACAGTTCGAACATTCAGTACTTC	CASTWDSSNIQYF	TRBV19	TRBD1	few	TRBJ2-4
TGCGCCAGCAGCCCCCTATCCCCTAATACGCAGTATTTT	CASSPLSPNTQYF	TRBV5-1	-	-	TRBJ2-3
TGTGCCAGCAGTTTAGGTTGGGGGCAGAACATTCAGTACTTC	CASSLGWGQNIQYF	TRBV27	-	few	TRBJ2-4
TGTGCCAGCAGCCAAGAGGGTCCAGATACCGGGGAGACCCAGTACTTC	CASSQEGPDTGETQYF	TRBV4-2	-	-	TRBJ2-5
TGCGCCAGCAGTCAATCGACCGGGACAGGGGGTCCTAATGAGCAGTTCTTC	CASSQSTGTGGPNEQFF	TRBV23-1	TRBD1	-	TRBJ2-1
TGTGCCAGCAGCCAGGGTCGCTCCTACGAGCAGTACTTC	CASSQGRSYEQYF	TRBV7-9	-	-	TRBJ2-7
TGTGCCAGCAGTCTCACCCCCGGGACAAATACGCAGTATTTT	CASSLTPGTNTQYF	TRBV28	-	-	TRBJ2-3
TGTGCCACCAGCAGACAGAATTACAATGAGCAGTTCTTC	CATSRQNYNEQFF	TRBV15	-	few	TRBJ2-1
TGTGCCAGCATTGAACGACAGGGGTTTCTGGACGAGCAGTACTTC	CASIERQGFLDEQYF	TRBV6-1	TRBD1	-	TRBJ2-7
TGTGCCAGCAGCAATCGACAGGGGAGGAACACTGAAGCTTTCTTT	CASSNRQGRNTEAFF	TRBV5-4	TRBD1	-	TRBJ1-1
TGTGCCAGCAGTGACATAATGAACACTGAAGCTTTCTTT	CASSDIMNTEAFF	TRBV27	-	-	TRBJ1-1
TGTGCCAGCTCACCAGAAGGAATCTTCTCACGGGGTGGCTACACCTTC	CASSPEGIFSRGGYTF	TRBV18	-	-	TRBJ1-2
TGTGCCAGCAGTTTACCCAGGGCTCCCTACGAGCAGTACTTC	CASSLPRAPYEQYF	TRBV28	-	few	TRBJ2-7
TGCGCCAGCAGCCGAGGACTAGCGGGGGACTACGAGCAGTACTTC	CASSRGLAGDYEQYF	TRBV4-3	TRBD2	-	TRBJ2-7
TGTGCCAGCTCACCATTCGAAGCGGGGGGGACTAATGAGCAGTTCTTC	CASSPFEAGGTNEQFF	TRBV18	TRBD2	-	TRBJ2-1
TGTGCCAGCAGTGCTCCTAGCGGGCCCACAGATACGCAGTATTTT	CASSAPSGPTDTQYF	TRBV28	TRBD2	few	TRBJ2-3